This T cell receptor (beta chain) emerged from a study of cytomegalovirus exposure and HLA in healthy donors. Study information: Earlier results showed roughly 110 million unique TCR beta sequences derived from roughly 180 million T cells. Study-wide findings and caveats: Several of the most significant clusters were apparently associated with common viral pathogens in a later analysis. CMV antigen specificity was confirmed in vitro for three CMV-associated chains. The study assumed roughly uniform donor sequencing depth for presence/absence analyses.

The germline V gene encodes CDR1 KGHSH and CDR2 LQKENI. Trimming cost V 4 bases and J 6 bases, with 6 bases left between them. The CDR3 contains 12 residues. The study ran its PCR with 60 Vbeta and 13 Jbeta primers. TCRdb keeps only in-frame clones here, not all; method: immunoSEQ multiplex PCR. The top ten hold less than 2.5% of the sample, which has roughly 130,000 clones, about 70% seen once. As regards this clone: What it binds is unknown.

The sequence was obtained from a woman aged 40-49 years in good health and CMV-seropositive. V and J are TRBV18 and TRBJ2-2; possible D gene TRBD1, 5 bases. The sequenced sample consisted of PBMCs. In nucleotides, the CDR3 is TGTGCCAGCTCACAGGGGTCCGGGGAGCTGTTTTTT. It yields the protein CASSQGSGELFF. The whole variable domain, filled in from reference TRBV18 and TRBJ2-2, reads NAGVMQNPRHLVRRRGQEARLRCSPMKGHSHVYWYRQLPEEGLKFMVYLQKENIIDESGMPKERFSAEFPKEGPSILRIQQVVRGDSAAYFCASSQGSGELFFGEGSRLTVL.